Listed below are T cell receptor beta chains from one sample, sequenced in a study of T cell responses to AZD1222 COVID-19 vaccine. Sequencing was performed with immunoSEQ multiplex PCR; in TCRdb, only in-frame clones are kept and a portion is missing. The sample comprises 40,000 to 55,000 clones, around 90% of which are singletons, and 1% to 1.3% rests with the top ten. The source was peripheral blood, collected 28 days after the second AZD1222 dose. These receptor sequences come from an adult who received the AZD1222 COVID-19 vaccine. Both conserved end residues are part of each CDR3. D genes are given only for firm matches. Only some rows state a clone size, as once, few, many or a class for expanded clones.

d_call: TRBD2
v_call: TRBV9
j_call: TRBJ2-1
clone_size: .
cdr3_nt: TGTGCCAGCAGCGCCAGCGGGAGGGGTGAAGATGAGCAGTTCTTC
cdr3_aa: CASSASGRGEDEQFF

d_call: TRBD1
v_call: TRBV28
j_call: TRBJ1-1
clone_size: .
cdr3_nt: TGTGCCAGCAGGGGACAGGGTGGGACTGAAGCTTTCTTT
cdr3_aa: CASRGQGGTEAFF

d_call: TRBD1
v_call: TRBV9
j_call: TRBJ2-2
clone_size: .
cdr3_nt: TGTGCCAGCAGCACCCGTTCTGGGCAGGGGGCTCCCACCGGGGAGCTGTTTTTT
cdr3_aa: CASSTRSGQGAPTGELFF

d_call: TRBD1
v_call: TRBV7-8
j_call: TRBJ1-2
clone_size: .
cdr3_nt: TGTGCCAGCAGCGGGGGACAGTCCAGTGGCTACACCTTC
cdr3_aa: CASSGGQSSGYTF

d_call: TRBD2
v_call: TRBV5-1
j_call: TRBJ2-1
clone_size: .
cdr3_nt: TGCGCCAGCAGCTTGGGGGCGGGAGTAGGAATCAATGAGCAGTTCTTC
cdr3_aa: CASSLGAGVGINEQFF

d_call: .
v_call: TRBV7-2
j_call: TRBJ1-1
clone_size: few
cdr3_nt: TGTGCCAGCAGCTTAGAGGTCAGGGCTGAAGCTTTCTTT
cdr3_aa: CASSLEVRAEAFF

d_call: .
v_call: TRBV6-6
j_call: TRBJ1-2
clone_size: once
cdr3_nt: TGTGCCAGCAGTTACTCGGATAACGTATATGGCTACACCTTC
cdr3_aa: CASSYSDNVYGYTF

d_call: .
v_call: TRBV10-3
j_call: TRBJ2-1
clone_size: .
cdr3_nt: TGTGCCATCAGTGAGTCGTTTGCAGGGGATGAGCAGTTCTTC
cdr3_aa: CAISESFAGDEQFF

d_call: .
v_call: TRBV5-1
j_call: TRBJ2-1
clone_size: .
cdr3_nt: TGCGCCAGCAGCTTCGGGACCTACAATGAGCAGTTCTTC
cdr3_aa: CASSFGTYNEQFF

d_call: .
v_call: TRBV7-2
j_call: TRBJ2-7
clone_size: few
cdr3_nt: TGTGCCAGCAGCTTCGGACTGGGGGGCTACGAGCAGTACTTC
cdr3_aa: CASSFGLGGYEQYF

d_call: .
v_call: TRBV5-1
j_call: TRBJ2-3
clone_size: few
cdr3_nt: TGCGCCAGCAGCTTAAAAGATACGCAGTATTTT
cdr3_aa: CASSLKDTQYF